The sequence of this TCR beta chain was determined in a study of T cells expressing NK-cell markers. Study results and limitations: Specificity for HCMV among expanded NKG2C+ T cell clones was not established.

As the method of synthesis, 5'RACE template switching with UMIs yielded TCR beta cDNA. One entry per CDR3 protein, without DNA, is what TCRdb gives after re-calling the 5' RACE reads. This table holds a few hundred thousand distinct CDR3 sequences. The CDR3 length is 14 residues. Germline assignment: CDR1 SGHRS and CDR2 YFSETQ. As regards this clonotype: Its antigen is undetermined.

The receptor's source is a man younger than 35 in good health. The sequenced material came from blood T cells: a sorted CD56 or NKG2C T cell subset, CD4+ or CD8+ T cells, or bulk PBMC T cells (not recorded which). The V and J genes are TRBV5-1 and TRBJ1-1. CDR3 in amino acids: CASRVGNTNTEAFF.